This T cell receptor (beta chain) was retrieved from a study of shared clonotypes between healthy human individuals. There are 12 residues in the CDR3. Germline loops: CDR1 SGHRS, CDR2 YFSETQ. Trimming left V 1 base short and J 5 bases short, with 4 bases between. This clone was recorded only once. Sequenced by immunoSEQ multiplex PCR; TCRdb stores in-frame clones only, minus some. The sample lists millions of clones, 80% to 95% occurring once. This chain joins TRBV5-1 and TRBJ2-1; D remains ambiguous. The TCR was taken from a man between 18 and 29 years old in good health. Some clones in this sample may be carry-over from other donors' samples. Material for sequencing was naive CD4+ T cells from PBMCs. Described subset: CD45RA+ positively selected. This chain's CDR3 is CASSLPDNEQFF. CDR3 sequence (DNA): TGCGCCAGCAGCTTGCCGGACAATGAGCAGTTCTTC.